These T cell receptor beta chains were read from a single sample in a study of T cells in Graves' hyperthyroidism and ophthalmopathy. TCRdb used MiXCR to reprocess the multiplex PCR reads, holding one entry per CDR3 protein. The table lists 380,000 or so distinct CDR3 sequences, roughly 14% of them singletons, with about 26% in the top ten. Sequencing was done on a sample of blood. The receptors come from a woman in her 30s with Graves' hyperthyroidism. CDR3s include the opening cysteine and the closing phenylalanine or tryptophan. The D gene is left open where the match is weak. Some rows have no size entry. The others give once, few or many, or a class for an expanded clone.

v_call,clone_size,d_call,j_call,cdr3_nt,cdr3_aa
TRBV5-1,many,.,TRBJ2-1,TGCGCCAGCAGCTTGGATGTGGGAGGTCCAGGTGGAGAGCAGTTCTTC,CASSLDVGGPGGEQFF
TRBV6-1,few,TRBD2,TRBJ2-2,TGTGCCAGCAGTTCTAGCGGGAGGTTAGCCGGGGAGCTGTTTTTT,CASSSSGRLAGELFF
TRBV6-2/TRBV6-3,many,.,TRBJ2-5,TGTGCCAGCAAGCGGAACAGAAAAGAGACCCAGTACTTC,CASKRNRKETQYF
TRBV30,.,.,TRBJ1-6,TGTGCCTGGCGGGACGGTGGGTCGCCCCTCCACTTT,CAWRDGGSPLHF
TRBV20-1,many,.,TRBJ1-5,TGCAGTGCAAAGGACGGAGGGTCGGGCAATCAGCCCCAGCATTTT,CSAKDGGSGNQPQHF
TRBV6-2/TRBV6-3,many,TRBD2,TRBJ2-3,TGTGCCAGCAGTATTGCGGGAGCCGCAGATACGCAGTATTTT,CASSIAGAADTQYF
TRBV20-1,few,.,TRBJ2-3,TGCAGTGCCAGCGTCCACGACGGCCCTGCTAGCACAGATACGCAGTATTTT,CSASVHDGPASTDTQYF
TRBV12-3/TRBV12-4,.,.,TRBJ2-1,TGTGCCAGCAGCATGGGGGCCCCCGCCTACAATGAGCAGTTCTTC,CASSMGAPAYNEQFF
TRBV5-1,many,.,TRBJ2-2,TGCGCCAGCAGCGAGAGTCTTATGGCTTCTGCGAACACCGGGGAGCTGTTTTTT,CASSESLMASANTGELFF
TRBV29-1,many,.,TRBJ1-4,TGCAGCGTACCTATTGGATCTCATGCAACTAATGAAAAACTGTTTTTT,CSVPIGSHATNEKLFF
TRBV2,many,TRBD1,TRBJ1-5,TGTGCCAGCAGTGAAAGAAAGGACAGGGGGCGTGTGATAGACCCCCAGCATTTT,CASSERKDRGRVIDPQHF
TRBV11-2,many,TRBD1,TRBJ1-6,TGTGCCAGCAGCGGGGCAGGGGGTTTTAATTCACCCCTCCACTTT,CASSGAGGFNSPLHF
TRBV9,.,.,TRBJ2-5,TGTGCCAGCAGCGTAGACGGGAGTGAAGAGACCCAGTACTTC,CASSVDGSEETQYF
TRBV5-1,.,TRBD1,TRBJ2-3,TGCGCCAGCAGCTTACCAGGGGGCGTGGGAGATACGCAGTATTTT,CASSLPGGVGDTQYF
TRBV5-1,.,.,TRBJ1-5,TGCGCCAGCTCGTGGGGGGCAGGTCAGCCCCAGCATTTT,CASSWGAGQPQHF
TRBV2,.,TRBD2,TRBJ2-1,TGTGCCAGCAGTGGGACTAGCGGGAGGGCGGGTGAGCAGTTCTTC,CASSGTSGRAGEQFF
TRBV9,.,TRBD2,TRBJ2-1,TGTGCCAGCGGCCCTAGCGGGAGGCTCTCCTACAATGAGCAGTTCTTC,CASGPSGRLSYNEQFF
TRBV10-3,many,.,TRBJ2-1,TGTGCCATCAGTGACCCCACGCTCCAGGGCTCTTTCTCCTACAATGAGCAGTTCTTC,CAISDPTLQGSFSYNEQFF
TRBV2,many,TRBD2,TRBJ2-4,TGTGCCAGCGGGCCCCGGGGGGACATTCAGTACTTC,CASGPRGDIQYF
TRBV27,.,.,TRBJ2-3,TGTGCCAGCGGGGGGGCAGGCCCGCAGTATTTT,CASGGAGPQYF
TRBV6-1,.,TRBD1,TRBJ2-1,TGTGCCAGCACCGTGACAGGGGGGGTTGAGCAGTTCTTC,CASTVTGGVEQFF
TRBV5-1,.,TRBD2,TRBJ2-1,TGCGCCAGCAGCTGGGGGACTAGCGGGAGCGATGAGCAGTTCTTC,CASSWGTSGSDEQFF
TRBV2,many,TRBD1,TRBJ1-5,TGTGCCAGCAGTTCGGGACAGGGTGATCAGCCCCAGCATTTT,CASSSGQGDQPQHF
TRBV27,many,.,TRBJ1-1,TGTGCCAGCAGTCTCGGACAGAACCTTTACACTGAAGCTTTCTTT,CASSLGQNLYTEAFF
TRBV20-1,.,.,TRBJ2-1,TGCAGTGCCGCTCCGGGGCTAAGGGCCTACAATGAGCAGTTCTTC,CSAAPGLRAYNEQFF
TRBV28,many,.,TRBJ1-5,TGTGCCAGCAGGGCTTCCAATCAGCCCCAGCATTTT,CASRASNQPQHF
TRBV14,.,.,TRBJ2-2,TGTGCCAGCAGCCAAAATACAGGACCCTACCGGGAGCTGTTTTTT,CASSQNTGPYRELFF
TRBV10-2,few,.,TRBJ2-7,TGCGCCAGCAGTGAGGCGGGCCCGACCTACGAGCAGTACTTC,CASSEAGPTYEQYF
TRBV7-2,many,.,TRBJ2-2,TGTGCCAGCAGCTTACGGCTCATGAACACCGGGGAGCTGTTTTTT,CASSLRLMNTGELFF
TRBV20-1,few,.,TRBJ2-5,TGCAGTGCTAGAGCCCCCGGCCGAGAGACCCAGTACTTC,CSARAPGRETQYF
TRBV7-2,many,.,TRBJ1-1,TGTGCCAGCAGCTTACGAAAGGACACTGAAGCTTTCTTT,CASSLRKDTEAFF
TRBV19,few,.,TRBJ2-5,TGTGCCAGTAGTATAGACGACGCACAAGAGACCCAGTACTTC,CASSIDDAQETQYF
TRBV20-1,few,.,TRBJ2-3,TGCAGTGGTGGGCCAAGCACAGATACGCAGTATTTT,CSGGPSTDTQYF
TRBV2,many,.,TRBJ1-1,TGTGCCAGCACCCCCGGGGACGTGAACACTGAAGCTTTCTTT,CASTPGDVNTEAFF
TRBV7-2,many,.,TRBJ2-1,TGTGCCAGCAGCTTAGGGACTCGTCCCTACAATGAGCAGTTCTTC,CASSLGTRPYNEQFF
TRBV9,few,.,TRBJ1-6,TGTGCCAGCAGCGTAACCTACGGTAATTCACCCCTCCACTTT,CASSVTYGNSPLHF
TRBV12-3/TRBV12-4,few,.,TRBJ1-6,TGTGCCAGCAGTCTCAACATTCAGGGACCCCTCCACTTT,CASSLNIQGPLHF
TRBV11-2,many,.,TRBJ2-5,TGTGCCAGCAGCTCCGGGGGGCCTAGCGGAGAGACCCAGTACTTC,CASSSGGPSGETQYF
TRBV28,many,TRBD1,TRBJ1-6,TGTGCCAGCAGTTCGGCTACAGGGGGCGGATCACCCCTCCACTTT,CASSSATGGGSPLHF
TRBV10-3,.,TRBD1,TRBJ1-2,TGTGCCATCAGTGAGCAGGGGGCCTGCACCTTC,CAISEQGACTF
TRBV6-2/TRBV6-3,.,.,TRBJ1-6,TGTGCCAGCAGTTCCACGGGACTGGATGGTTCACCCCTCCACTTT,CASSSTGLDGSPLHF
TRBV20-1,.,.,TRBJ1-1,TGCAGGCTACCGGCCGGTGAAGCTTTCTTT,CRLPAGEAFF
TRBV13,.,TRBD1,TRBJ2-3,TGTGCCAGCAGCTCGGGACAGGGGGAAGATACGCAGTATTTT,CASSSGQGEDTQYF
TRBV2,many,TRBD1,TRBJ2-1,TGTGCCGGAGGGACAGGCTCAACCTACAATGAGCAGTTCTTC,CAGGTGSTYNEQFF
TRBV6-1,many,TRBD2,TRBJ2-7,TGTGCCAGCAGTTCCAAACTGACTAGCGGCTACGAGCAGTACTTC,CASSSKLTSGYEQYF
TRBV7-2,many,TRBD2,TRBJ2-3,TGTGCCAGCAGCCAGGGACTAGCGGGAGGGCTGAGGGCAGATACGCAGTATTTT,CASSQGLAGGLRADTQYF
TRBV20-1,many,TRBD1,TRBJ2-7,TGCAGTGCTAGAGGACAGGGTTCAAACATCTACGAGCAGTACTTC,CSARGQGSNIYEQYF
TRBV6-1,.,TRBD1,TRBJ2-2,TGTGCCAGCAGTGGGGGACAGCCTAACACCGGGGAGCTGTTTTTT,CASSGGQPNTGELFF